The clone carrying this TCR beta chain has just one count. This sample stems from a study of T cell changes during pregnancy in multiple sclerosis. This CDR3 contains 14 residues. CDR1 SNHLY and CDR2 FYNNEI come from the germline V gene. V shed 3 bases and J shed 5 bases, with 14 bases lying between them. TCRdb keeps only in-frame clones here, not all; method: immunoSEQ multiplex PCR. The data show over 45,000 clones, roughly 93% seen once. V gene TRBV2 combines with J gene TRBJ2-7; no clear D. The sequence derives from a female donor with multiple sclerosis, enrolled in a pregnancy study. Material: CD8+ T cells from peripheral blood mononuclear cells, obtained in the third trimester of pregnancy. CDR3 amino acids: CASSDPVAPHEQYF. The CDR3 DNA sequence: TGTGCCAGCAGTGATCCAGTGGCCCCCCACGAGCAGTACTTC.